The present TCR beta chain was sequenced within a study of cytomegalovirus exposure and HLA in healthy donors. V was trimmed by 6 bases and J by 9 bases, leaving 20 bases between them. CDR3 size: 14 residues. Germline V lookup: CDR1 SGHTA, CDR2 FQGNSA. The table came from immunoSEQ multiplex PCR; TCRdb's copy has only in-frame clones and leaves some out. The repertoire holds 150,000 to 200,000 clones, with 75% to 90% as singletons. Sequences were obtained from PBMCs. The receptor comes from a man between 18 and 29 years old in good health and CMV-seropositive. This chain links TRBV7-2 with TRBJ1-2; D is undetermined. CDR3 coding DNA: TGTGCCAGCAGTTTTTCGCCCGCAGCGGACCGCTACACCTTC. Residues: CASSFSPAADRYTF.